The clone carrying this TCR beta chain was picked up one time. The antigen is unknown. Germline assignment: CDR1 GTSNPN and CDR2 SVGIG (reference sequence). The CDR3 runs to 14 residues. Trimming removed 1 base at V and 9 bases at J, with 16 bases between. Free of recent acute infections or vaccinations, the donors were healthy HIV-negative adults. Several immunoSEQ plates held equal portions of the genomic DNA taken from each subset. Assay used: immunoSEQ multiplex PCR; TCRdb lists only in-frame clones, some missing. The table shows about 480,000 clones, with 60% to 80% occurring only once. This entry belongs to a study of shared clonotypes between healthy human individuals. Study-level background: The composition of the donors was a couple of women and a few men aged 18 to 49. Study-wide results and limits: The study sampled only blood, and tissue repertoires likely differ.

V gene TRBV30 combines with J gene TRBJ1-5; D might be TRBD1 (5 bases). Source material: PBMCs. This sequence originates from a woman aged 40 to 55 in good health. Some clones in this sample may be carry-over from other donors' samples. The CDR3: CAWSAGHGEWPQHF. The CDR3 region has the DNA TGTGCCTGGAGTGCAGGACACGGAGAGTGGCCCCAGCATTTT.